The 14 T cell receptor beta chains presented below share a single source sample, sequenced in a study of OX40 agonist ivuxolimab in advanced cancers. Sequencing was performed with immunoSEQ multiplex PCR; in TCRdb, only in-frame clones are kept and a portion is missing. In the table there are approximately 76,000 clones, over 90% of which are singletons. Material: CD4+ or CD8+ T cells sorted from blood, obtained in a trial of the OX40 agonist ivuxolimab. The origin of the receptors is an adult with an advanced solid tumor such as melanoma, head and neck, liver or kidney cancer.

This chain joins TRBV9 and TRBJ2-7; D may be TRBD2 (5 bases). The ends were cut back, 3 bases at V and 2 bases at J, with 12 bases in the middle. Germline CDR1 and CDR2: SGDLS and YYNGEE. This CDR3 is 14 amino acids long. For the CDR3, the DNA is TGTGCCAGCAGCGCCCCCCAGCGGCCCTACGAGCAGTACTTC. Amino acids: CASSAPQRPYEQYF.

This clone turned up a few times. The V call is TRBV5-1, the J call TRBJ2-3; D is perhaps TRBD1 (6 bases). In germline, CDR1 is SGHRS, CDR2 YFSETQ. The CDR3 has 14 amino acids. Trimming shortened V by 7 bases and J by 4 bases, and 16 bases separated the two germline ends. CDR3 DNA: TGCGCCAGCGGCCTAAGGGGGTCCGCAGATACGCAGTATTTT. Amino acid sequence: CASGLRGSADTQYF.

In its sample, this clone was seen a few times. The chain combines TRBV2 with TRBJ2-7; D is perhaps TRBD2 (5 bases). Trimming shortened V by 7 bases and J by 3 bases, and 13 bases separated the two germline ends. Germline V gene lookup returns CDR1 SNHLY and CDR2 FYNNEI. The CDR3 spans 13 residues. The DNA for the CDR3 is TGTGCCAGCACACTAGGATCGAGCTACGAGCAGTACTTC. This codes for CASTLGSSYEQYF.

The count of this clone is one. The J gene is TRBJ2-1, the V gene TRBV13; the D is unclear. CDR1 is PRHDT and CDR2 is FYEKMQ in the germline V gene (reference sequence). The CDR3 has 13 residues. Trimming removed 5 bases from V and 0 bases from J, with 5 bases in between. The CDR3 is CASSRSSYNEQFF. The CDR3 region has the DNA TGTGCCAGCAGCCGGAGCTCCTACAATGAGCAGTTCTTC.

The chain has TRBV6-5 and TRBJ1-5; D not resolved. V lost 5 bases and J 9 bases, leaving 14 bases between the germline ends. The CDR3 sequence is 13 residues long. Germline V gene lookup returns CDR1 MNHEY and CDR2 SVGAGI. DNA of the CDR3: TGTGCCAGCAGTCTCGGCCTTTCCGGGCCCCAGCATTTT. Protein sequence: CASSLGLSGPQHF.

The chain has TRBV5-8 and TRBJ1-5; D perhaps matches TRBD1 (5 bases). This CDR3 has 15 amino acids. Germline V lookup: CDR1 SGHTS, CDR2 YDEGEE. V was cut by 4 bases and J by 6 bases, with 17 bases left in between. The CDR3, as DNA: TGTGCCAGCAGCCTCGGGACCGCGGGGGGTCAGCCCCAGCATTTT. As protein: CASSLGTAGGQPQHF. The full variable domain, its missing parts supplied by reference TRBV5-8 and TRBJ1-5, is EAGVTQSPTHLIKTRGQQATLRCSPISGHTSVYWYQQALGLGLQFLLWYDEGEERNRGNFPPRFSGRQFPNYSSELNVNALELEDSALYLCASSLGTAGGQPQHFGDGTRLSIL.

The chain combines TRBV2 with TRBJ2-5; D is uncertain. Germline V gene lookup returns CDR1 SNHLY and CDR2 FYNNEI. This CDR3 is 13 amino acids long. V lost 3 bases and J 1 base, leaving 6 bases between the germline ends. CDR3 sequence reads: CASSDPFQETQYF. CDR3 coding DNA: TGTGCCAGCAGTGACCCCTTCCAAGAGACCCAGTACTTC.

V usage is TRBV15 and J usage is TRBJ2-5, with a weak D call TRBD2 (5 bases). This CDR3 is built from 14 residues. The V and J ends lost 5 bases and 2 bases respectively, with 12 bases between them. The germline gives CDR1 LNHNV, CDR2 YYDKDF (reference sequence). The CDR3 region is CATSLRGIQETQYF. The DNA of the CDR3 is TGTGCCACCAGCTTACGAGGGATTCAAGAGACCCAGTACTTC.

This clone has a handful of counts. This rearrangement joins TRBV7-9 to TRBJ1-4, with 9 nucleotides matching TRBD1. With 2 bases clipped from V and 6 bases from J, the junction kept 1 base outside the gene matches. The germline V gene encodes CDR1 SEHNR and CDR2 FQNEAQ (reference sequence). The CDR3 length is 14 residues. CDR3 region: CASSLRTGDEKLFF. The CDR3 DNA is TGTGCCAGCAGCTTACGGACAGGGGATGAAAAACTGTTTTTT.

The CDR3 reads CASSYNRRLNTEAFF. The CDR3 coding sequence is TGTGCCAGCAGCTACAACAGGCGCCTGAACACTGAAGCTTTCTTT. V and J are TRBV11-2 and TRBJ1-1; D might be TRBD1 (5 bases). Germline CDR1 and CDR2: SGHAT and FQNNGV. The CDR3 loop spans 15 amino acids. Trimming cost V 4 bases and J 0 bases, with 12 bases left between them. The complete variable domain, with remaining parts taken from reference TRBV11-2 and TRBJ1-1, reads EAGVAQSPRYKIIEKRQSVAFWCNPISGHATLYWYQQILGQGPKLLIQFQNNGVVDDSQLPKDRFSAERLKGVDSTLKIQPAKLEDSAVYLCASSYNRRLNTEAFFGQGTRLTVV.

The chain employs TRBV29-1 and TRBJ2-3; 7 positions match TRBD2. Germline trimming cut 4 bases from V and 8 bases from J; bases unmatched to any gene: 6. The CDR3 covers 12 residues. CDR1 and CDR2 from the germline V gene are SQVTM and ANQGSEA. In DNA form, the CDR3 reads TGCAGCGTTGGGGGGGGAAGAGGTACGCAGTATTTT. Its protein is CSVGGGRGTQYF.

DNA for the CDR3: TGTGCCAGCAGCTCTCGACTAGCGGGAGCTGATGAGCAGTTCTTC. This codes for CASSSRLAGADEQFF. The chain combines TRBV7-9 with TRBJ2-1; TRBD2 matches 12 bases. CDR3 length equals 15 residues. V gave up 4 bases and J gave up 8 bases; unmatched junction bases: 6. Germline values: CDR1 SEHNR, CDR2 FQNEAQ (reference sequence).

The chain carries TRBV7-9 and TRBJ2-7; no firm D call. V lost 3 bases to trimming and J lost 5 bases, with 11 bases between them. The CDR3 loop spans 13 amino acids. Germline V gives CDR1 SEHNR, CDR2 FQNEAQ (reference sequence). This CDR3 reads CASSLGISHEQYF. CDR3 bases: TGTGCCAGCAGCTTGGGGATTTCTCACGAGCAGTACTTC.

The chain has TRBV27 and TRBJ1-5, with a weak D call TRBD1 (5 bases). The CDR3 runs to 12 residues. Germline V gene data show CDR1 as MNHEY and CDR2 as SMNVEV (reference sequence). V lost 7 bases, J lost 7 bases, and 11 bases lay in between. CDR3 DNA: TGTGCCAGCAAACGGGGGGGACAGCCCCAGCATTTT. Encoded protein: CASKRGGQPQHF.